This TCR beta chain was captured by sequencing in a study of blood T cell repertoires in COVID-19. Turning to the study itself: COVID-19 samples, acute and convalescent, were from the United States, Italy and Spain. Sample material is recorded as cDNA or gDNA derived from T cells, B-cell-depleted T cells, or PBMCs.

Per the study methods: From reference gene primer amplification, estimates of nucleated cell counts were derived. Profiled with immunoSEQ multiplex PCR; TCRdb holds only in-frame clones, not every one. The D gene and trimming were derived from the DNA, and the V and J assignments and clone size from that table. The table includes a few hundred thousand clones, approximately 81% detected once. The germline V and J ends were trimmed by 2 bases and 0 bases, with 10 bases remaining between them. The CDR3 loop spans 16 amino acids. The germline V gene encodes CDR1 SGHAT and CDR2 FQNNGV. This clonotype was obtained from a woman aged 18-29 years with acute or convalescent COVID-19. This sequence joins TRBV11-2 and TRBJ2-2; weak D call: TRBD1 (6 bases). Sequenced input: peripheral blood. The CDR3 here is CASSLNRGSNTGELFF. CDR3 nucleotides: TGTGCCAGCAGCTTAAATAGGGGGTCGAACACCGGGGAGCTGTTTTTT.